Presented here are 17 T cell receptor beta chains from one specimen sequenced in a study of breast tumors, draining lymph nodes, adjacent tissues. TCRdb called the multiplex PCR reads again in MiXCR, with one record for every CDR3 protein. The sample has fewer than 25,000 distinct CDR3 sequences, 60% to 75% seen once. Specimen: tumor-adjacent breast tissue. These TCRs come from a female donor with breast cancer. Some clones in this sample may be carry-over from other donors' samples.

The gene calls are TRBV25-1 and TRBJ2-5, with unresolved D. The CDR3 contains 14 residues. In germline, CDR1 is MGHDK, CDR2 SYGVNS. Trimming took 4 bases from V and 1 from J, leaving 10 bases between them. The CDR3 DNA reads as TGTGCCAGCAGTGCCCCAGGAACCCAAGAGACCCAGTACTTC. This sequence encodes CASSAPGTQETQYF.

V gene TRBV7-2 combines with J gene TRBJ2-7; maybe TRBD2 (6 bases). The CDR3 runs to 15 residues. Trimming removed 2 bases at V and 3 bases at J, with 14 bases between. In germline, CDR1 is SGHTA, CDR2 FQGNSA. CDR3 sequence (DNA): TGTGCCAGCAGCTTAAGGGTAGCGGCTTTCTACGAGCAGTACTTC. It is translated as CASSLRVAAFYEQYF.

This clonotype was counted a single time. The chain has TRBV5-1 and TRBJ2-6; D remains unclear. The CDR3 is 15 residues long. Trimming shortened V by 1 base and J by 0 bases, and 5 bases separated the two germline ends. Germline loops: CDR1 SGHRS, CDR2 YFSETQ. As DNA, the CDR3 is TGCGCCAGCAGCTTGAAGAGCTCTGGGGCCAACGTCCTGACTTTC. It codes for CASSLKSSGANVLTF. Together with reference TRBV5-1 and TRBJ2-6, the CDR3 gives the full variable domain: KAGVTQTPRYLIKTRGQQVTLSCSPISGHRSVSWYQQTPGQGLQFLFEYFSETQRNKGNFPGRFSGRQFSNSRSEMNVSTLELGDSALYLCASSLKSSGANVLTFGAGSRLTVL.

This chain connects TRBV10-3 to TRBJ2-1; 10 bases match TRBD2. This CDR3 is 15 amino acids long. Unmatched junction bases numbered 8, after V lost 6 bases and J lost 6 bases. Germline assignment: CDR1 ENHRY and CDR2 SYGVKD. Here the CDR3 reads CAISAIAGGANEQFF. CDR3 DNA: TGTGCCATCAGCGCAATAGCGGGAGGAGCCAATGAGCAGTTCTTC.

In this sample, this clonotype turned up once. This chain joins TRBV7-8 and TRBJ1-2, with D unclear. The germline gives CDR1 SGHVS, CDR2 FQNEAQ. V gave up 0 bases and J gave up 8 bases, with 16 bases separating them. The CDR3 consists of 15 residues. The CDR3 loop reads CASSLAPGGREGYTF. As DNA, the CDR3 is TGTGCCAGCAGCTTAGCTCCGGGAGGCCGGGAGGGCTACACCTTC. Together with reference TRBV7-8 and TRBJ1-2, the CDR3 gives the full variable domain: GAGVSQSPRYKVAKRGQDVALRCDPISGHVSLFWYQQALGQGPEFLTYFQNEAQLDKSGLPSDRFFAERPEGSVSTLKIQRTQQEDSAVYLCASSLAPGGREGYTFGSGTRLTVV.

This clonotype was seen only once. This chain uses TRBV12-3 or TRBV12-4 with TRBJ2-3; no clear D. The CDR3 length is 12 residues. Trimming left V 2 bases short and J 7 bases short, with 7 bases between. CDR3: CASSLNHNTQYF. CDR3 sequence (DNA): TGTGCCAGCAGTTTAAACCATAATACGCAGTATTTT.

The DNA of the CDR3 is TGTGCCAGCAGCGTAGGGTCAGGGACCTACGAGCAGTACTTC. Protein sequence: CASSVGSGTYEQYF. This rearrangement joins TRBV9 to TRBJ2-7; possibly TRBD1 for D (5 bases). The V gene's germline CDR1 is SGDLS and CDR2 YYNGEE. This CDR3 has 14 residues. V gave up 0 bases and J gave up 2 bases, with 9 bases separating them. Filled out from reference TRBV9 and TRBJ2-7, the complete variable domain reads DSGVTQTPKHLITATGQRVTLRCSPRSGDLSVYWYQQSLDQGLQFLIQYYNGEERAKGNILERFSAQQFPDLHSELNLSSLELGDSALYFCASSVGSGTYEQYFGPGTRLTVT.

The chain carries TRBV5-1 and TRBJ2-5, with 8 bases aligning to TRBD2. V was pared by 0 bases and J by 5 bases, with 6 bases of the junction left unmatched. The CDR3 sequence is 15 residues long. CDR1 and CDR2 (germline): SGHRS, YFSETQ. The CDR3 DNA follows: TGCGCCAGCAGCTTGGATGGGACTAGTACGGAGACCCAGTACTTC. Protein sequence: CASSLDGTSTETQYF.

The chain recombines TRBV19 with TRBJ2-7, with D possibly TRBD1 on 6 matching bases. Germline V gene sequence: CDR1 LNHDA, CDR2 SQIVND (reference sequence). The CDR3 loop spans 13 amino acids. Trimming took off 5 bases at V and 2 bases at J, with 10 bases between the two ends. CDR3 loop: CASSPGHPYEQYF. The CDR3 DNA sequence: TGTGCCAGTAGTCCGGGACACCCCTACGAGCAGTACTTC.

The chain combines TRBV2 with TRBJ2-5; D unclear. Trimming pared 4 bases from V and 2 bases from J, leaving 8 bases between. The CDR3 is 13 amino acids. Germline values: CDR1 SNHLY, CDR2 FYNNEI. CDR3 nucleotides: TGTGCCAGCAGTGCCGATAGACAAGAGACCCAGTACTTC. Encoded protein: CASSADRQETQYF.

This chain links TRBV7-2 with TRBJ1-2; D unresolved. The CDR3 spans 13 residues. Germline lookup yields CDR1 SGHTA and CDR2 FQGNSA. V lost 3 bases to trimming and J lost 4 bases, with 9 bases between them. CDR3 sequence: CASSFLGSYGYTF. The CDR3 coding sequence is TGTGCCAGCAGCTTTCTCGGCAGCTATGGCTACACCTTC.

This rearrangement joins TRBV20-1 to TRBJ1-2; possible D gene TRBD1, 5 bases. V lost 5 bases, J lost 6 bases, and 13 bases lay in between. Germline V CDR1 and CDR2: DFQATT, SNEGSKA (reference sequence). The CDR3 is 12 amino acids. CDR3 nucleotide sequence: TGCAGTGCTGGAGGGACCGGGAATGGCTACACCTTC. This translates into CSAGGTGNGYTF.

This sequence joins TRBV14 and TRBJ2-1; possibly TRBD2 for D (6 bases). V was trimmed by 5 bases and J by 8 bases, leaving 28 bases between them. This CDR3 is 18 amino acids long. Germline CDR1 is SGHDN and CDR2 is FVKESK. In nucleotides, the CDR3 is TGTGCCAGCAGCTACACTGGGACTTTCGCAGCACCTTCGGATGAGCAGTTCTTC. It encodes CASSYTGTFAAPSDEQFF. Based on the CDR3 plus reference TRBV14 and TRBJ2-1, the full variable domain is EAGVTQFPSHSVIEKGQTVTLRCDPISGHDNLYWYRRVMGKEIKFLLHFVKESKQDESGMPNNRFLAERTGGTYSTLKVQPAELEDSGVYFCASSYTGTFAAPSDEQFFGPGTRLTVL.

The chain uses TRBV6-6 and TRBJ1-2; D remains unclear. V lost 0 bases to trimming and J lost 6 bases, with 11 bases between them. The CDR3 has 14 residues. The germline CDR1 and CDR2 sequences are MNHNY and SVGAGI (reference sequence). The CDR3 protein is CASSYSTKCDGYTF. The CDR3 bases are TGTGCCAGCAGTTACTCTACGAAGTGCGATGGCTACACCTTC.

A few counts support this clonotype. This chain links TRBV2 with TRBJ2-7; 9 positions match TRBD2. This CDR3 contains 16 residues. The V gene end was trimmed by 6 bases and the J gene end by 5 bases; junction bases not matched to a gene: 14. The germline V gene encodes CDR1 SNHLY and CDR2 FYNNEI. The CDR3 DNA reads as TGTGCCAGCAGGGACTCTCCGGGACTAGCTAGGCACGAGCAGTACTTC. It specifies CASRDSPGLARHEQYF.

The V and J genes are TRBV9 and TRBJ2-3; TRBD1 matches 7 bases. The V segment lost 1 base and the J segment 4 bases; nucleotides outside the gene matches: 3. In germline, CDR1 is SGDLS, CDR2 YYNGEE. CDR3 size: 14 residues. CDR3 protein: CASSVLGGPDTQYF. CDR3 bases: TGTGCCAGCAGCGTACTAGGGGGCCCAGATACGCAGTATTTT.

J is TRBJ1-6 and V is TRBV5-1; D gene ambiguous. V was clipped by 0 bases and J by 7 bases, with 8 bases between them. The CDR3 runs 14 residues. Germline-derived CDR1 and CDR2 are SGHRS and YFSETQ. CDR3 sequence: CASSLGWENSPLHF. The CDR3 nucleotides are TGCGCCAGCAGCTTGGGATGGGAGAATTCACCCCTCCACTTT.